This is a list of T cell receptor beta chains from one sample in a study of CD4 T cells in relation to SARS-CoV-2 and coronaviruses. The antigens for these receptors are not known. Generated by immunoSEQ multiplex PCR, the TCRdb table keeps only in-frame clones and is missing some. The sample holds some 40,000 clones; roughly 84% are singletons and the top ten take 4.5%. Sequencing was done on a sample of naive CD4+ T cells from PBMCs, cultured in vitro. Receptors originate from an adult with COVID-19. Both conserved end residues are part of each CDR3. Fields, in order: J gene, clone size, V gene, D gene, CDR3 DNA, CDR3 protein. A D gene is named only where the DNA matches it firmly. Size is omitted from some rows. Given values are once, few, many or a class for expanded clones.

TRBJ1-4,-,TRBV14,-,TGTGCCAGCAGTCTTATCTCGAGGGAAAAACTGTTTTTT,CASSLISREKLFF
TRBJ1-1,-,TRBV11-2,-,TGTGCCAGCAGCTTAGTGGACAGTGAAGCTTTCTTT,CASSLVDSEAFF
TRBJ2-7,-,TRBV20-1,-,TGCAGCCCGCAGGAGGCCTACGAGCAGTACTTC,CSPQEAYEQYF
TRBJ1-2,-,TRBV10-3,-,TGTGCCATCAGTCCATCCCGGGACGGATTCTCCTTGGGCTACACCTTC,CAISPSRDGFSLGYTF
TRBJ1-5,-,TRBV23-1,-,TGCGCCAGCAGGAAACAGGGTCTCAATCAGCCCCAGCATTTT,CASRKQGLNQPQHF
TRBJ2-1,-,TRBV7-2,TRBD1,TGTGCCAGCAGCTTAGGAGTGACAGGGTATAGTGGCAATGAGCAGTTCTTC,CASSLGVTGYSGNEQFF
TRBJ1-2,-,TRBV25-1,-,TGTGCCAGCAGTGAATTTAAGTCGGGCTACACCTTC,CASSEFKSGYTF
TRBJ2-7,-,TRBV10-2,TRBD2,TGCGCCAGCAGACTAGCGGGAGCTCACGAGCAGTACTTC,CASRLAGAHEQYF
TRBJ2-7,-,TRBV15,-,TGTGCCACCAGCAGTGGCAAATCTTCGTTGCACGAGCAGTACTTC,CATSSGKSSLHEQYF
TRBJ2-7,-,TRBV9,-,TGTGCCAGCAGCGGGGGAGCGGGTAAGAACTACGAGCAGTACTTC,CASSGGAGKNYEQYF
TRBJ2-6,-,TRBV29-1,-,TGCAGCGTTGAGTACTCTGGGGCCAACGTCCTGACTTTC,CSVEYSGANVLTF
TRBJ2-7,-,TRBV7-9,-,TGTGCCAGCAGCGACACGTACCGGGACCGGGACATGGAGCAGTACTTC,CASSDTYRDRDMEQYF
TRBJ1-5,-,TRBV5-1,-,TGCGCCAGCAGCTTGGATTTCGGGGGCCAGCCCCAGCATTTT,CASSLDFGGQPQHF
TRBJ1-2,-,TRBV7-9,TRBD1,TGTGCCAGCAGCTCCCAGGGGGGGCCTGGCTACACCTTC,CASSSQGGPGYTF
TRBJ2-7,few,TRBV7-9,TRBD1,TGTGCCAGCAGCTTAGACAGGGGTTCCTACGAGCAGTACTTC,CASSLDRGSYEQYF
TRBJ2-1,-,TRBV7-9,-,TGTGCCAGCAGCTTAGGGGCTACAACCTACAATGAGCAGTTCTTC,CASSLGATTYNEQFF
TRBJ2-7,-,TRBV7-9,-,TGTGCCAGCAGACCGGACTATTTCTCCTACGAGCAGTACTTC,CASRPDYFSYEQYF
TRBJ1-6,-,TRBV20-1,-,TGCAGTGCTAGTAGGGGGGACAATTCACCCCTCCACTTT,CSASRGDNSPLHF
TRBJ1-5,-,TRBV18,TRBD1,TGTGCCAGCTCACTCCTAGGGGGCGGACAGCCCCAGCATTTT,CASSLLGGGQPQHF
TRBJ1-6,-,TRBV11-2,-,TGTGCCAGCAGCTTAGCGGCAGGACAGATTAATTCACCCCTCCACTTT,CASSLAAGQINSPLHF
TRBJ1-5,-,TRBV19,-,TGTGCCAGTAGTGTGCCAACAATGTGGTATCAGCCCCAGCATTTT,CASSVPTMWYQPQHF
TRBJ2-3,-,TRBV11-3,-,TGTGCCAGCAGCGCGGATGAGCGGGTAGGCACAGATACGCAGTATTTT,CASSADERVGTDTQYF
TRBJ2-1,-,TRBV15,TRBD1,TGTGCCACCAGCAGGGCCGGGACAGGGGACTACAATGAGCAGTTCTTC,CATSRAGTGDYNEQFF
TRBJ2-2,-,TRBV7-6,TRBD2,TGTGCCAGCAGGGGACCGGGACTAGGTGTCGGGGAGCTGTTTTTT,CASRGPGLGVGELFF
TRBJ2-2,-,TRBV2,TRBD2,TGTGCCAGCAGTTGGCGGGAGTGGAACACCGGGGAGCTGTTTTTT,CASSWREWNTGELFF
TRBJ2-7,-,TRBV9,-,TGTGCCAGCAGCGTAGTTGGGGCAGGTGAGCAGTACTTC,CASSVVGAGEQYF
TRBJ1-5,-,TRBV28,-,TGTGCCAGCAGCCTCAGGGTACGACAGCCCCAGCATTTT,CASSLRVRQPQHF
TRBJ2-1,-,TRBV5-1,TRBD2,TGCGCCAGCAGCTTGGGCGGGAGAGGTTCCTACAATGAGCAGTTCTTC,CASSLGGRGSYNEQFF
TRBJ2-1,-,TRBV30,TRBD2,TGTGCCTGGACTAGACTAGCGGGATACTACAATGAGCAGTTCTTC,CAWTRLAGYYNEQFF
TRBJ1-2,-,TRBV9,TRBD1,TGTGCCAGCAGCACCGGGACAGGGGACGGCTACACCTTC,CASSTGTGDGYTF
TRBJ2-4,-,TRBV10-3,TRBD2,TGTGCCATCAGTGGGACTAGCGAAAACATTCAGTACTTC,CAISGTSENIQYF
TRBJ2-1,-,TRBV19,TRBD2,TGTGCCAGTAGTAATAGCGGGAGTTACAATGAGCAGTTCTTC,CASSNSGSYNEQFF
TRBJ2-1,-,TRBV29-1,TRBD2,TGCAGCGGTGAGTGGGGACTAGCGGAAGAGCAGTTCTTC,CSGEWGLAEEQFF
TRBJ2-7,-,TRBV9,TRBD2,TGTGCCAGCAGCGCGCGGGAGGGCCTGTACGAGCAGTACTTC,CASSAREGLYEQYF
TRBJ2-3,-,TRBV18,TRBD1,TGTGCCAGCTCACCACGGACAGGGAGAACCACAGATACGCAGTATTTT,CASSPRTGRTTDTQYF
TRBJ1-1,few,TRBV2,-,TGTGCCAGCAGTGGGGCGGGTGGGAACACTGAAGCTTTCTTT,CASSGAGGNTEAFF
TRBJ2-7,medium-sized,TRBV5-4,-,TGTGCCAGCAGCCCCCAGCAGGCCCCGGGCGAGCAGTACTTC,CASSPQQAPGEQYF